The entry below gives a single TCR beta chain sequence along with its context. Its antigen remains unknown. The sample originates from a study of graft-versus-host responses after intestinal transplantation. Across the study: Transplants were multivisceral, liver-intestinal, or isolated intestinal. Tacrolimus and steroids were given for 2 to 4 years to all recipients after anti-thymocyte globulin induction. Overall study findings and caveats: Individuals carrying graft-donor T cell macrochimerism showed high graft-versus-host to host-versus-graft clonal ratios in allografts. Declines in HvG clones occurring early post-transplant were associated with peak circulating GvH clone levels.

Germline CDR1 and CDR2: MNHEY and SMNVEV (reference sequence). The CDR3 sequence is 15 residues long. J gave up 4 bases and V 7 bases, and 7 bases lay outside the gene matches. Here immunoSEQ multiplex PCR was the method, and the copy in TCRdb shows in-frame clones only, minus some. The sample lists about 98,000 clones, less than 90% occurring once. This material consisted of unstimulated CD8+ T cells sorted from spleen or lymph node cells, taken before intestinal transplant. This receptor was obtained from a human donor who received an intestinal transplant. The chain recombines TRBV27 with TRBJ2-6; 7 bases match TRBD1. The CDR3 loop is CASKPTGYGANVLTF. The CDR3 DNA follows: TGTGCCAGCAAACCGACAGGGTACGGGGCCAACGTCCTGACTTTC.